A selection of T cell receptor beta chains follows, all from one sample in a study of CD8+CD57+ T cells in acquired aplastic anemia. Using its own MiXCR run on the reads, TCRdb lists one record per CDR3 protein. The sample has roughly 280,000 distinct CDR3 sequences; roughly 53% are singletons. The source material was sorted CD4+, CD8+, or CD8+CD57+ T cells (not recorded which) from PBMCs. The receptors come from a human donor with aplastic anemia. Both conserved end residues are part of each CDR3. A D gene is named only where the DNA matches it firmly. Clone size appears in some rows only: once, few, many, or a class for an expanded clone.

size,D,V,J,CDR3,DNA
NA,NA,TRBV9,TRBJ2-7,CASSPRSSEKYEQYF,TGTGCCAGCAGCCCCCGGTCTAGCGAGAAGTACGAGCAGTACTTC
NA,NA,TRBV6-5,TRBJ2-5,CASSQERRETQYF,TGCGCCAGCAGCCAAGAAAGGAGGGAGACCCAGTACTTC
many,NA,TRBV10-3,TRBJ2-1,CAISGTRNEQFF,TGTGCCATCAGTGGAACAAGGAATGAGCAGTTCTTC
NA,TRBD1,TRBV7-6,TRBJ2-2,CASSLRTGGNTGELFF,TGTGCCAGCAGCTTAAGGACAGGGGGGAACACCGGGGAGCTGTTTTTT
NA,TRBD2,TRBV20-1,TRBJ2-7,CSASLILAGSRYEQYF,TGCAGTGCTAGCCTCATACTAGCGGGGAGCCGATACGAGCAGTACTTC
few,NA,TRBV2,TRBJ2-7,CASSEAVGGPSYEQYF,TGTGCCAGCAGTGAAGCGGTCGGGGGGCCCTCCTACGAGCAGTACTTC
NA,TRBD2,TRBV24-1,TRBJ2-1,CATSARGSGGQYNEQFF,TGTGCCACCAGTGCTAGGGGTAGCGGGGGGCAATACAATGAGCAGTTCTTC
once,NA,TRBV10-3,TRBJ1-1,CATGVREGTEAFF,TGTGCCACCGGGGTCCGCGAGGGCACTGAAGCTTTCTTT
NA,NA,TRBV14,TRBJ1-4,CASSQAHSPRGLFF,TGTGCCAGCAGCCAAGCCCACAGCCCAAGGGGACTGTTTTTT
NA,TRBD2,TRBV7-6,TRBJ2-7,CASSSTSGRLSEQYF,TGTGCCAGCAGCTCGACTAGCGGGAGGCTTAGCGAGCAGTACTTC
NA,TRBD1,TRBV24-1,TRBJ2-3,CATSDVDRADTQYF,TGTGCCACCAGTGATGTTGACAGGGCCGATACGCAGTATTTT
NA,TRBD1,TRBV5-1,TRBJ2-5,CASSLGDRDTGETQYF,TGCGCCAGCAGCTTGGGGGACAGAGACACCGGGGAGACCCAGTACTTC
many,NA,TRBV5-1,TRBJ1-1,CASSLEGYSGTEAFF,TGCGCCAGCAGCTTGGAGGGGTACAGCGGCACTGAAGCTTTCTTT
NA,NA,TRBV29-1,TRBJ1-1,CSVQRPPRGEAFF,TGCAGCGTCCAGAGACCCCCACGGGGTGAAGCTTTCTTT
many,TRBD1,TRBV9,TRBJ2-1,CASSVGQGREQFF,TGTGCCAGCAGCGTGGGACAGGGGCGGGAGCAGTTCTTC
many,TRBD2,TRBV7-9,TRBJ2-3,CASSALAGARHTQYF,TGTGCCAGCAGTGCTCTAGCGGGAGCCCGACATACGCAGTATTTT
few,TRBD2,TRBV7-2,TRBJ2-3,CASSPASGGYTDTQYF,TGTGCCAGCAGCCCAGCTAGCGGGGGATACACAGATACGCAGTATTTT
NA,TRBD1,TRBV5-1,TRBJ1-4,CASSLGSGGNEKLFF,TGCGCCAGCAGCTTGGGCTCAGGGGGCAATGAAAAACTGTTTTTT
many,NA,TRBV5-6,TRBJ2-2,CASRARTTGELFF,TGTGCCAGTAGGGCCCGGACCACCGGGGAGCTGTTTTTT
NA,TRBD1,TRBV24-1,TRBJ2-1,CATSDAGTGRYNEQFF,TGTGCCACCAGTGATGCCGGGACAGGGAGATACAATGAGCAGTTCTTC
NA,TRBD1,TRBV7-8,TRBJ2-7,CASSYGQGSYEQYF,TGTGCCAGCAGTTACGGACAGGGGTCCTACGAGCAGTACTTC
many,TRBD2,TRBV20-1,TRBJ2-5,CSASRLAGVGETQYF,TGCAGTGCTAGTCGACTAGCGGGAGTAGGAGAGACCCAGTACTTC
few,TRBD2,TRBV7-2,TRBJ2-7,CASSLAASGATEQYF,TGTGCCAGCAGCTTAGCGGCTAGCGGGGCTACCGAGCAGTACTTC
NA,NA,TRBV2,TRBJ2-5,CASSLAFAQETQYF,TGTGCCAGCAGCTTAGCGTTTGCTCAAGAGACCCAGTACTTC
NA,NA,TRBV7-3,TRBJ2-7,CASSLTGKGSYEQYF,TGTGCCAGCAGCTTAACAGGAAAGGGATCCTACGAGCAGTACTTC
NA,NA,TRBV6-5,TRBJ1-2,CASKRQGYGYTF,TGTGCCAGCAAGAGGCAGGGCTATGGCTACACCTTC
many,TRBD2,TRBV27,TRBJ2-5,CASGKGLRLETQYF,TGTGCCAGCGGGAAGGGACTAAGACTGGAGACCCAGTACTTC
many,NA,TRBV7-3,TRBJ1-1,CASSSGRANTEAFF,TGTGCCAGCAGCTCCGGACGGGCGAACACTGAAGCTTTCTTT
NA,NA,TRBV2,TRBJ2-5,CASRTNNRDQETQYF,TGTGCCAGCAGAACGAACAACCGCGATCAAGAGACCCAGTACTTC
NA,TRBD2,TRBV7-9,TRBJ2-7,CASSLSGRADEQYF,TGTGCCAGCAGCCTTAGCGGGAGGGCCGACGAGCAGTACTTC
NA,NA,TRBV2,TRBJ2-7,CASSFPSRQYF,TGTGCCAGCAGCTTTCCGAGCCGGCAGTACTTC
NA,NA,TRBV7-2,TRBJ2-3,CASSSTWDSRDTQYF,TGTGCCAGCAGCTCCACCTGGGACTCCAGGGATACGCAGTATTTT
NA,NA,TRBV5-1,TRBJ2-7,CASSWGPNEQYF,TGCGCCAGCAGCTGGGGACCGAACGAGCAGTACTTC
NA,TRBD1,TRBV2,TRBJ1-2,CASTGGDYGYTF,TGTGCCAGCACAGGGGGCGACTATGGCTACACCTTC
NA,NA,TRBV7-6,TRBJ2-7,CASSPATGTSSYEQYF,TGTGCCAGCAGCCCAGCGACAGGCACCAGCTCCTACGAGCAGTACTTC
NA,NA,TRBV12-3/TRBV12-4,TRBJ2-3,CASSSRGGTDTQYF,TGTGCCAGCAGTTCGAGGGGGGGCACAGATACGCAGTATTTT
many,NA,TRBV24-1,TRBJ2-5,CATSGQLGQETQYF,TGTGCCACCAGTGGTCAACTAGGACAAGAGACCCAGTACTTC
NA,NA,TRBV7-2,TRBJ2-3,CASGLGGTTQYTQYF,TGTGCCAGCGGACTCGGGGGGACAACACAATATACGCAGTATTTT
few,NA,TRBV7-3,TRBJ1-2,CASSLAATPYYGYTF,TGTGCCAGCAGCTTAGCGGCGACACCCTACTATGGCTACACCTTC
NA,TRBD1,TRBV19,TRBJ2-1,CASRNHGQDINEQFF,TGTGCCAGTAGAAACCACGGACAGGACATCAATGAGCAGTTCTTC
NA,NA,TRBV7-8,TRBJ1-1,CASSLGTGMNTEAFF,TGTGCCAGCAGCTTAGGGACGGGCATGAACACTGAAGCTTTCTTT
many,TRBD1,TRBV7-9,TRBJ1-4,CASSLRGLGEKLFF,TGTGCCAGCAGCTTAAGGGGGCTGGGTGAAAAACTGTTTTTT
many,NA,TRBV29-1,TRBJ1-1,CSVPFDGGAFF,TGCAGCGTGCCCTTCGATGGGGGAGCTTTCTTT
NA,NA,TRBV6-4,TRBJ1-2,CASSEITGSGYTF,TGTGCCAGCAGTGAGATTACAGGGAGCGGCTACACCTTC
once,NA,TRBV2,TRBJ2-3,CASSQEGGGGGDTQYF,TGTGCCAGCAGTCAAGAAGGGGGGGGTGGGGGGGATACGCAGTATTTT
NA,NA,TRBV20-1,TRBJ2-5,CSAREGGAETQYF,TGCAGTGCTAGAGAGGGGGGCGCGGAGACCCAGTACTTC
NA,NA,TRBV5-1,TRBJ1-3,CASRGDQTGNTIYF,TGCGCCAGCAGAGGGGATCAAACTGGGAACACCATATATTTT
NA,NA,TRBV19,TRBJ1-1,CASSTGGITEAFF,TGTGCCAGTAGTACCGGCGGGATCACTGAAGCTTTCTTT
NA,NA,TRBV15,TRBJ1-1,CATSRGYTEAFF,TGTGCCACCAGCAGAGGGTACACTGAAGCTTTCTTT
many,TRBD1,TRBV5-5,TRBJ1-2,CASSNTGGGYGYTF,TGTGCCAGCAGCAATACAGGGGGTGGGTATGGCTACACCTTC
NA,TRBD1,TRBV2,TRBJ2-7,CASSDRVTQSSYEQYF,TGTGCCAGCAGCGACAGGGTAACCCAAAGCTCCTACGAGCAGTACTTC
once,TRBD2,TRBV10-2,TRBJ2-5,CAILLRLAGSQETQYF,TGCGCCATCCTTCTTAGGTTAGCGGGGTCACAAGAGACCCAGTACTTC
NA,NA,TRBV6-5,TRBJ1-2,CASSKLRDAGNTF,TGTGCCAGCAGTAAACTCAGGGACGCAGGAAACACCTTC